What follows is one T cell receptor beta chain and its context. CDR1 is MDHEN, CDR2 SYDVKM, per germline. This CDR3 is built from 14 residues. The germline V and J ends were trimmed by 3 bases and 3 bases, with 11 bases remaining between them. This entry belongs to a study of blood T cell repertoires in COVID-19. As for the study in general: The United States, Italy and Spain provided the acute and convalescent COVID-19 samples.

As handled by the study authors: The assay estimated nucleated cells by amplifying reference gene primers. The table came from immunoSEQ multiplex PCR; TCRdb's copy has only in-frame clones and leaves some out. V and J calls and clone size are given by that table; D and trimming were obtained from the DNA. This table has hundreds of thousands of clones, approximately 88% appearing once. This chain joins TRBV28 and TRBJ1-2; D is undetermined. The TCR comes from a woman between 45 and 60 years old with active or convalescent COVID-19. Sample: peripheral blood. The CDR3 reads CASSFTERYYGYTF. CDR3 DNA sequence: TGTGCCAGCAGTTTTACGGAGCGGTACTATGGCTACACCTTC.